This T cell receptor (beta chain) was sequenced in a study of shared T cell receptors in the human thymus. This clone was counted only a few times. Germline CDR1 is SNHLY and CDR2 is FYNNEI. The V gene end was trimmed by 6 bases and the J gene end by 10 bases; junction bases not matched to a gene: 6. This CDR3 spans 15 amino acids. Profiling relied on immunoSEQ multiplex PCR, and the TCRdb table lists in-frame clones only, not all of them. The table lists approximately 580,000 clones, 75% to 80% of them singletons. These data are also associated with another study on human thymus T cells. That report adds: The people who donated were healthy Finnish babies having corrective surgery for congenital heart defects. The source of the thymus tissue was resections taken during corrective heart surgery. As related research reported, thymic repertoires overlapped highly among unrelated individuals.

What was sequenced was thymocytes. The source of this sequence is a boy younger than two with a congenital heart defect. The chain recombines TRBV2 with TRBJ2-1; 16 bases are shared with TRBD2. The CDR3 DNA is TGTGCCAGCAGCTACCCGGGACTAGCGGGAGGGGAGCAGTTCTTC. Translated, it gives CASSYPGLAGGEQFF.